The 13 T cell receptor beta chains presented below share a single source sample, sequenced in a study of tumor-infiltrating lymphocytes in primary liver carcinoma. Germline DNA was extracted alongside blood RNA, which was obtained from unsorted whole blood. Total RNA (around 0.45 ug) served as template for TCR beta cDNA synthesis primed by a constant-region primer. Modified slightly, ARM-PCR produced TCR beta libraries over three nested multiplex PCR rounds. The first two PCR rounds used TRBV1-TRBV30 primers with a Cbeta primer, roughly 10 cycles each. TCRdb reprocessed the multiplex PCR reads via MiXCR and lists one record per CDR3 protein. The sample has fewer than 350,000 distinct CDR3 sequences, about 61% seen once. The sequenced sample was peripheral blood. The receptors shown here come from a man aged 40-55 years with primary liver carcinoma and hepatitis B virus infection.

With respect to this clonotype: The junction and the germline gene differ at one end; a read error may be behind it. The chain has TRBV7-9 and TRBJ2-7; 11 bases are shared with TRBD2. In germline, CDR1 is SEHNR, CDR2 FQNEAQ (reference sequence). The CDR3 is 15 residues long. The CDR3 is CASSRGTSGSYVQYF. Here the CDR3 DNA reads TGTGCCAGCAGCCGCGGGACTAGCGGCTCCTACGTGCAGTACTTC.

Note on this clonotype: Just one base apart from a much larger clone, this may be a read error. V and J are TRBV2 and TRBJ1-1; D uncertain. Germline lookup yields CDR1 SNHLY and CDR2 FYNNEI. The CDR3 is 14 residues long. CDR3 coding DNA: TGTGCCAGCAGAATCAGCCTCTTGAACACTGAAACTTTCTTT. Translation: CASRISLLNTETFF. The variable domain in full, with the rest retrieved from reference TRBV2 and TRBJ1-1, is EPEVTQTPSHQVTQMGQEVILRCVPISNHLYFYWYRQILGQKVEFLVSFYNNEISEKSEIFDDQFSVERPDGSNFTLKIRSTKLEDSAMYFCASRISLLNTETFFGQGTRLTVV.

A word on this clonotype: A much larger clone sits a single nucleotide away, making a read error possible. The rearrangement links TRBV29-1 to TRBJ1-3, with D unresolved. The germline V and J ends were trimmed by 8 bases and 0 bases, with 11 bases remaining between them. This CDR3 is 13 amino acids long. Germline CDR1 and CDR2: SQVTM and ANQGSEA. Written as DNA, the CDR3 is TGCAGCCCACAGAGACCCTCTGGAAACACCATATATTTT. This encodes CSPQRPSGNTIYF.

Points on this clonotype: Relative to the germline gene, one junction end is altered; a read error may explain this. The chain is built from TRBV4-1 and TRBJ2-2; 9 nucleotides line up with TRBD1. The germline gives CDR1 MGHRA, CDR2 YSYEKL. The CDR3 has 16 residues. The CDR3 loop is CASNQRGQGNTGELFF. In DNA, the CDR3 is TGCGCCAGCAACCAAAGGGGACAGGGAAACACTGGGGAGCTGTTTTTT.

A remark on this clonotype: A read error may be the cause here, since a much bigger clone is one base away. The chain recombines TRBV6-2 or TRBV6-3 with TRBJ2-2, with D tentatively TRBD1 (6 bases). In germline, CDR1 is MNHEY, CDR2 SVGEGT. The V end lost 6 bases, the J end lost 2 bases, and 16 bases lay between the germline ends. The CDR3 is made up of 16 amino acids. The CDR3 bases are TGTGCCAGCAGCGACCAGGGGCCTCATAACACCGGGGAGCTGTTTTTT. It encodes CASSDQGPHNTGELFF.

This clonotype has only a few counts. Compared with germline, one end of the junction differs, possibly owing to a read error. This chain uses TRBV5-6 with TRBJ2-2; D remains unclear. This CDR3 region has 13 residues. Germline CDR1 is SGHDT and CDR2 is YYEEEE. The CDR3 spells CVSSLWDTGELFF. The DNA of the CDR3 is TGTGTCAGCAGCTTGTGGGATACCGGGGAGCTGTTTTTT.

This clonotype was counted between two and nine times. Since a much larger clone is just one base distant, this may be a read error. This chain uses TRBV6-2 or TRBV6-3 with TRBJ1-5; unclear D gene. CDR3 length: 12 residues. From germline, CDR1 is MNHEY and CDR2 SVGEGT. V shed 6 bases and J shed 6 bases, with 9 bases lying between them. CDR3 bases: TGTGCCAGCAGCTACCCCAGTCAGCCCCAGCATTTT. Translating gives CASSYPSQPQHF.

With regard to this clonotype: The junction and the germline gene differ at one end; a read error may be behind it. This sequence joins TRBV11-3 and TRBJ2-1; D ambiguous. CDR1 and CDR2 (germline): SGHNT, YENEEA. CDR3 size: 16 residues. The DNA of the CDR3 is TGTGCCAGCAGCTCAGGCGAAGGGCTTACTTACAATAAGCAGTTCTTC. This codes for CASSSGEGLTYNKQFF.

Worth noting for this clonotype: An end of the junction does not agree with germline; a read error may underlie this. The chain is built from TRBV12-3 or TRBV12-4 and TRBJ1-2; D may be TRBD1 (5 bases). The CDR3 loop spans 14 amino acids. CDR3 in amino acids: CPSSFRGSAYAYTF. In DNA form, the CDR3 reads TGTCCCAGCAGTTTTAGGGGTTCAGCCTATGCCTACACCTTC.

This clonotype has ten or more counts. The chain is built from TRBV4-1 and TRBJ1-2; 9 bases match TRBD1. CDR1 is MGHRA and CDR2 is YSYEKL in the germline V gene. The V gene end was trimmed by 3 bases and the J gene end by 4 bases; junction bases not matched to a gene: 3. The CDR3 is made up of 14 amino acids. The CDR3 nucleotides are TGCGCCAGCAGCCACCAGGGACAGGGCTATGGCTACACCTTC. As protein: CASSHQGQGYGYTF.

Note on this clonotype: The junction departs from germline at one end; a sequencing error may be responsible. The V call is TRBV12-5, the J call TRBJ2-2; 7 bases line up with TRBD1. The CDR3 consists of 14 residues. Per germline, CDR1 LGHNT and CDR2 FRNRAP. The CDR3 bases are TGTACTAGTGGTCAAGACAGGGATGCCGTGGAGCTGTTTTTT. It codes for CTSGQDRDAVELFF.

Comment on this clonotype: The junction departs from the called germline gene at one end, perhaps through a read error. V usage is TRBV13 and J usage is TRBJ2-7, with D possibly being TRBD1 (5 bases). Germline V gene sequence: CDR1 PRHDT, CDR2 FYEKMQ (reference sequence). This CDR3 region has 14 residues. CDR3 in amino acids: CASSLQVRNPEQYF. Here the CDR3 DNA reads TGTGCAAGCAGCCTACAGGTCCGGAACCCCGAGCAGTACTTC.

Comments on this clonotype: A much larger clone lies a single base off, so this may be a read error. The chain uses TRBV30 and TRBJ1-2, with D perhaps matching TRBD1 (6 bases). The V gene's germline CDR1 is GTSNPN and CDR2 SVGIG (reference sequence). The CDR3 covers 13 residues. Trimming took off 5 bases at V and 7 bases at J, with 17 bases between the two ends. Here the CDR3 reads CAWGPPGAGGYTF. DNA for the CDR3: TGTGCCTGGGGCCCCCCGGGGGCCGGTGGCTACACCTTC.